Listed below are T cell receptor beta chains from one sample, sequenced in a study of glioma-infiltrating T cells. TCRdb recomputed calls from the multiplex PCR reads with MiXCR, one row per CDR3 protein. The sample shows more than 9,000 distinct CDR3 sequences, 50% to 65% of them seen only once. The sample was glioma tissue, nonneoplastic brain tissue, or PBMCs (not recorded which). Receptors were obtained from a human donor with low-grade glioma or glioblastoma, undergoing nonglioma brain surgery, or in good health (not recorded which). CDR3s include the opening cysteine and the closing phenylalanine or tryptophan. Some rows have no size entry. The others give once, few or many, or a class for an expanded clone.

j_gene: TRBJ2-3; v_gene: TRBV28; abundance: once; CDR3aa: CASSPRGSTTHTQYF
j_gene: TRBJ1-1; v_gene: TRBV6-2/TRBV6-3; abundance: NA; CDR3aa: CASSYSTPPSTGALDTEALF
j_gene: TRBJ1-1; v_gene: TRBV2; abundance: NA; CDR3aa: CASRSSNTEAFF
j_gene: TRBJ2-7; v_gene: TRBV20-1; abundance: NA; CDR3aa: CSARDLIGTSYEQYF
j_gene: TRBJ1-6; v_gene: TRBV5-4; abundance: NA; CDR3aa: CASSLDLLSPLNF
j_gene: TRBJ2-3; v_gene: TRBV4-3; abundance: NA; CDR3aa: CASRQASAGKDTQYF
j_gene: TRBJ1-1; v_gene: TRBV3-1; abundance: many; CDR3aa: CAISHGLNTEAFF
j_gene: TRBJ1-4; v_gene: TRBV28; abundance: medium-sized; CDR3aa: CASSFVRVEVEKLFF
j_gene: TRBJ2-7; v_gene: TRBV27; abundance: medium-sized; CDR3aa: CASSLLYDRGYEQYF
j_gene: TRBJ1-1; v_gene: TRBV6-1; abundance: medium-sized; CDR3aa: CASSSRPGLNTEAFF
j_gene: TRBJ2-7; v_gene: TRBV6-1; abundance: once; CDR3aa: CASSNSGTGHQQYF
j_gene: TRBJ2-3; v_gene: TRBV5-1; abundance: many; CDR3aa: CASSLGEALSTDTQYF
j_gene: TRBJ2-1; v_gene: TRBV5-4; abundance: NA; CDR3aa: CAGSWARGNKQFF
j_gene: TRBJ2-2; v_gene: TRBV6-2/TRBV6-3; abundance: NA; CDR3aa: CASSPEVADMRRVFAGELFF
j_gene: TRBJ2-7; v_gene: TRBV12-3/TRBV12-4; abundance: many; CDR3aa: CASSLDVAGLDEQYF
j_gene: TRBJ1-4; v_gene: TRBV2; abundance: many; CDR3aa: CASRGTVSTNEKLFF
j_gene: TRBJ2-1; v_gene: TRBV10-3; abundance: many; CDR3aa: CAISDENLAGVRNEQFF
j_gene: TRBJ1-1; v_gene: TRBV20-1; abundance: medium-sized; CDR3aa: CSERGDAGTEAFF
j_gene: TRBJ1-4; v_gene: TRBV5-4; abundance: medium-sized; CDR3aa: CASSLFGQISEKLFF
j_gene: TRBJ1-3; v_gene: TRBV29-1; abundance: many; CDR3aa: CSVVDGQRNTIYF
j_gene: TRBJ2-3; v_gene: TRBV4-1; abundance: medium-sized; CDR3aa: CASSQVDITDTQYF
j_gene: TRBJ2-1; v_gene: TRBV29-1; abundance: NA; CDR3aa: CGVLGTGGGEQFF
j_gene: TRBJ1-2; v_gene: TRBV14; abundance: NA; CDR3aa: CASSQGLPGTGYTF
j_gene: TRBJ2-3; v_gene: TRBV27; abundance: NA; CDR3aa: CASSSPGTATQYF
j_gene: TRBJ1-5; v_gene: TRBV20-1; abundance: medium-sized; CDR3aa: CSARSGGPSPNQPQHF
j_gene: TRBJ2-7; v_gene: TRBV18; abundance: NA; CDR3aa: CASSPSGSGEQYF
j_gene: TRBJ2-7; v_gene: TRBV27; abundance: NA; CDR3aa: CASSLYFSYEQYF
j_gene: TRBJ2-1; v_gene: TRBV4-1; abundance: NA; CDR3aa: CASSQNPGLADEQFF
j_gene: TRBJ1-5; v_gene: TRBV27; abundance: NA; CDR3aa: CARRLRLIGQTQHF
j_gene: TRBJ2-7; v_gene: TRBV6-2/TRBV6-3; abundance: large; CDR3aa: CASSYGYGAYEQYF
j_gene: TRBJ2-1; v_gene: TRBV7-9; abundance: medium-sized; CDR3aa: CASTKGTGGSNEQFF
j_gene: TRBJ2-1; v_gene: TRBV6-5; abundance: NA; CDR3aa: CASSYNIGLAGPRYNEKLF
j_gene: TRBJ2-1; v_gene: TRBV2; abundance: medium-sized; CDR3aa: CGLSSYNEQFF
j_gene: TRBJ2-3; v_gene: TRBV7-2; abundance: many; CDR3aa: CASSLELAGGRHTQYF
j_gene: TRBJ2-7; v_gene: TRBV5-1; abundance: NA; CDR3aa: CASSLRQGAYEQCF
j_gene: TRBJ2-7; v_gene: TRBV12-3/TRBV12-4; abundance: NA; CDR3aa: CASYYGTASSYEQYF
j_gene: TRBJ2-7; v_gene: TRBV28; abundance: NA; CDR3aa: CASSLGQDYEQYF
j_gene: TRBJ2-1; v_gene: TRBV20-1; abundance: NA; CDR3aa: CSARGRPSGRANIGSYNEQFF
j_gene: TRBJ2-2; v_gene: TRBV12-5; abundance: medium-sized; CDR3aa: CASGPQGSRNTGELFF
j_gene: TRBJ2-3; v_gene: TRBV25-1; abundance: NA; CDR3aa: CASSDQAKGSDTQYF
j_gene: TRBJ1-1; v_gene: TRBV29-1; abundance: many; CDR3aa: CSVVDSGTEAFF
j_gene: TRBJ2-2; v_gene: TRBV29-1; abundance: NA; CDR3aa: CSVLTGELFF
j_gene: TRBJ2-7; v_gene: TRBV29-1; abundance: many; CDR3aa: CSVGPTTSYEQYF
j_gene: TRBJ1-1; v_gene: TRBV7-9; abundance: medium-sized; CDR3aa: CASSSNTEAFF
j_gene: TRBJ2-7; v_gene: TRBV6-2/TRBV6-3; abundance: NA; CDR3aa: CASSQGVRRSSYEQYF
j_gene: TRBJ2-2; v_gene: TRBV2; abundance: NA; CDR3aa: CASTRASGGTGELFF
j_gene: TRBJ2-7; v_gene: TRBV7-9; abundance: many; CDR3aa: CASEGDSYEQYF
j_gene: TRBJ2-7; v_gene: TRBV29-1; abundance: NA; CDR3aa: CSVLRAGYEQYF
j_gene: TRBJ1-1; v_gene: TRBV12-3/TRBV12-4; abundance: medium-sized; CDR3aa: CASSFQGLNTEAFF
j_gene: TRBJ1-2; v_gene: TRBV10-3; abundance: many; CDR3aa: CAISDLLDRGEHGHTF
j_gene: TRBJ2-1; v_gene: TRBV28; abundance: NA; CDR3aa: CASGLGRRVGRRNEQFF
j_gene: TRBJ2-7; v_gene: TRBV20-1; abundance: once; CDR3aa: CSPAGSGAFSYEQYF
j_gene: TRBJ2-3; v_gene: TRBV12-3/TRBV12-4; abundance: many; CDR3aa: CASTPGGRGGTDTQYF
j_gene: TRBJ1-1; v_gene: TRBV27; abundance: large; CDR3aa: CASSIRRSTEAFF
j_gene: TRBJ2-7; v_gene: TRBV29-1; abundance: NA; CDR3aa: CSVWTGGKGYEQYF
j_gene: TRBJ2-5; v_gene: TRBV20-1; abundance: NA; CDR3aa: CSAGGGQTQYF
j_gene: TRBJ2-7; v_gene: TRBV6-5; abundance: NA; CDR3aa: CASSYSRVPCYEQYF